These T cell receptor beta chains were read from a single sample in a study of blood T cell repertoires in COVID-19. Using immunoSEQ multiplex PCR, the repertoire was profiled, and TCRdb retains in-frame clones only, with some absent. The sample includes more than 85,000 clones, around 80% of them seen just once. Sequencing was done on a sample of peripheral blood. Every receptor here comes from a human donor in a cohort sampled during active COVID-19. CDR3s include the opening cysteine and the closing phenylalanine or tryptophan. Each record gives: V gene, clone size, D gene, J gene, CDR3 protein, CDR3 DNA. D genes are given only for firm matches. Expanded clones are given a class, and other clones once, few, many or no size at all.

V: TRBV13; size: few; D: TRBD1; J: TRBJ2-2; CDR3: CASSSGTGRTGELFF; DNA: TGTGCCAGCAGCTCCGGGACAGGGAGAACCGGGGAGCTGTTTTTT
V: TRBV7-2; size: NA; D: NA; J: TRBJ2-3; CDR3: CASSLKRNTDTQYF; DNA: TGTGCCAGCAGCCTAAAGCGGAACACAGATACGCAGTATTTT
V: TRBV9; size: NA; D: NA; J: TRBJ1-5; CDR3: CASSVWGGNQPQHF; DNA: TGTGCCAGCAGCGTATGGGGGGGGAATCAGCCCCAGCATTTT
V: TRBV28; size: NA; D: NA; J: TRBJ1-1; CDR3: CASTQGNTEAFF; DNA: TGTGCCAGTACCCAGGGGAACACTGAAGCTTTCTTT
V: TRBV4-3; size: NA; D: TRBD1; J: TRBJ1-2; CDR3: CASSQDRPGQGHYGYTF; DNA: TGCGCCAGCAGCCAAGATCGCCCGGGACAGGGGCACTATGGCTACACCTTC
V: TRBV6-4; size: NA; D: NA; J: TRBJ2-3; CDR3: CASSDGLTDTQYF; DNA: TGTGCCAGCAGTGACGGGCTCACCGATACGCAGTATTTT
V: TRBV28; size: NA; D: NA; J: TRBJ1-3; CDR3: CASSSLSSGNTIYF; DNA: TGTGCCAGCAGTAGCCTCTCCTCTGGAAACACCATATATTTT
V: TRBV7-2; size: NA; D: NA; J: TRBJ1-4; CDR3: CASSPTGATNEKLFF; DNA: TGTGCCAGCAGTCCTACAGGAGCAACTAATGAAAAACTGTTTTTT
V: TRBV2; size: NA; D: NA; J: TRBJ1-3; CDR3: CASSEQGNTIYF; DNA: TGTGCCAGCAGTGAACAGGGTAACACCATATATTTT
V: TRBV10-3; size: NA; D: TRBD2; J: TRBJ2-7; CDR3: CAISGVSGKGEQYF; DNA: TGTGCCATCAGTGGAGTTAGCGGGAAGGGCGAGCAGTACTTC
V: TRBV5-3; size: NA; D: TRBD2; J: TRBJ2-2; CDR3: CARRSPCGGTTGELFF; DNA: TGTGCCAGAAGAAGCCCCTGCGGGGGGACCACCGGGGAGCTGTTTTTT
V: TRBV11-3; size: NA; D: TRBD2; J: TRBJ2-7; CDR3: CASSLAAGKSYEQYF; DNA: TGTGCCAGCAGCTTAGCAGCGGGGAAATCCTACGAGCAGTACTTC
V: TRBV27; size: NA; D: TRBD2; J: TRBJ2-2; CDR3: CASSPRTSGRIRAGELFF; DNA: TGTGCCAGCAGTCCTCGGACTAGCGGGAGGATACGCGCCGGGGAGCTGTTTTTT
V: TRBV18; size: NA; D: NA; J: TRBJ1-4; CDR3: CASSRIPGSTNEKLFF; DNA: TGTGCCAGCTCACGCATACCAGGGTCCACTAATGAAAAACTGTTTTTT
V: TRBV10-3; size: NA; D: NA; J: TRBJ1-1; CDR3: CAISEPGVGEAFF; DNA: TGTGCCATCAGTGAGCCAGGGGTCGGTGAAGCTTTCTTT
V: TRBV11-3; size: once; D: NA; J: TRBJ2-3; CDR3: CASSPGQKLTDTQYF; DNA: TGTGCCAGCAGCCCCGGACAGAAACTCACAGATACGCAGTATTTT
V: TRBV15; size: NA; D: NA; J: TRBJ1-1; CDR3: CATSRQAGKSTEAFF; DNA: TGTGCCACCAGCAGACAAGCAGGGAAATCTACTGAAGCTTTCTTT
V: TRBV11-2; size: NA; D: TRBD1; J: TRBJ1-5; CDR3: CASSSGQGGQPQHF; DNA: TGTGCCAGCAGCTCCGGACAGGGGGGTCAGCCCCAGCATTTT
V: TRBV7-6; size: once; D: TRBD2; J: TRBJ2-7; CDR3: CASSPRTSGSPFGEQYF; DNA: TGTGCCAGCAGCCCCCGGACTAGCGGGAGCCCCTTTGGCGAGCAGTACTTC
V: TRBV12-3/TRBV12-4; size: NA; D: NA; J: TRBJ1-1; CDR3: CASSATGLTEAFF; DNA: TGTGCCAGCAGTGCCACAGGGCTCACTGAAGCTTTCTTT
V: TRBV5-1; size: NA; D: NA; J: TRBJ2-1; CDR3: CASSLALNRVDLMLVDEQFF; DNA: TGCGCCAGCAGCTTGGCCTTGAACAGGGTGGACCTTATGTTGGTCGATGAGCAGTTCTTC
V: TRBV2; size: NA; D: NA; J: TRBJ2-3; CDR3: CASKYPAGYTDTQYF; DNA: TGTGCCAGCAAGTATCCAGCGGGCTACACAGATACGCAGTATTTT
V: TRBV6-2/TRBV6-3; size: NA; D: NA; J: TRBJ2-1; CDR3: CASSYLGRGFGNEQFF; DNA: TGTGCCAGCAGTTACTTAGGTCGGGGGTTCGGCAATGAGCAGTTCTTC